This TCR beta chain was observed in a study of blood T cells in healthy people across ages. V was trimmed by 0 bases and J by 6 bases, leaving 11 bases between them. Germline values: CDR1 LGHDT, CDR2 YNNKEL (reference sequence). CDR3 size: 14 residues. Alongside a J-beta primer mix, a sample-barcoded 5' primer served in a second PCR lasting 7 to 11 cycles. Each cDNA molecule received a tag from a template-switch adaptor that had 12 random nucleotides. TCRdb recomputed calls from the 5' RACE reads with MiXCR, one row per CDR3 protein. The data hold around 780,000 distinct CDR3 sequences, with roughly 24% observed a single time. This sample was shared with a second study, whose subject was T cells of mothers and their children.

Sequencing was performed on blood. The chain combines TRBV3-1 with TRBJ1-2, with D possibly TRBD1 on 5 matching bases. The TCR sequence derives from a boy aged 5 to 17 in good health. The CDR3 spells CASSQDWGGDGYTF. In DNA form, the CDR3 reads TGTGCCAGCAGCCAAGATTGGGGGGGAGATGGCTACACCTTC.